Described below is a single T cell receptor (beta chain) sequence and its context. The target antigen is unknown. The treatment denotes: approximately 9-day PBMC culture with coronavirus spike peptide pools or control peptides (ViraFEST assay). Sequencing of DNA taken from cultured CD4+ T cells relied on the Oncomine TCR Beta short-read assay. TCRdb reprocessed the PCR reads via MiXCR and lists one record per CDR3 protein. The sample lists around 13,000 distinct CDR3 sequences; over 60% were seen once. This entry is derived from a study of vaccination and CD4 T cells after COVID-19. Study details: Following dose two, a median about 70 days (range 14 to 241) passed before post-vaccine samples were taken.

This CDR3 is built from 15 residues. V lost 0 bases and J 4 bases, leaving 9 bases between the germline ends. CDR1 and CDR2 from the germline V gene are SGHTA and FQGNSA. This material consisted of CD4+ T cells from blood, cultured in vitro, taken before SARS-CoV-2 vaccination. This TCR came from a human donor who had recovered from COVID-19. V usage is TRBV7-2 and J usage is TRBJ2-2; tentative D call: TRBD2 (5 bases). The CDR3 nucleotides are TGTGCCAGCAGCTTAGCGAGGGCGGGCACCGGGGAGCTGTTTTTT. Amino acid sequence: CASSLARAGTGELFF.